This T cell receptor (beta chain) was captured by sequencing in a study of lymphopenia after photon versus proton radiotherapy. Whole-study results and caveats: Under photons, naive T cells and diversity fell while effector/memory populations rose.

On this clone: What it binds is unknown.

Germline V CDR1 and CDR2: MNHNS, SASEGT. Trimming removed 5 bases from V and 0 bases from J, with 11 bases in between. CDR3 length: 15 residues. The protocol was immunoSEQ multiplex PCR, while the TCRdb copy is restricted to in-frame clones and leaves out a portion. The sample lists some 30,000 clones; about 91% were seen once. This sample comprised peripheral blood, obtained from a patient treated with proton-based radiotherapy. The chain couples TRBV6-1 to TRBJ1-5, with D tentatively TRBD1 (6 bases). The receptor was derived from a woman aged 60-70 years with cholangiocarcinoma. Some clones in this sample may be carry-over from other donors' samples. The CDR3 coding sequence is TGTGCCAGCAGTCCCGGGACACCTAGCAATCAGCCCCAGCATTTT. Amino acid sequence: CASSPGTPSNQPQHF.